These T cell receptor beta chains were read from a single sample in a study of B cell selection in AIRE deficiency. The repertoire was sequenced with immunoSEQ multiplex PCR; TCRdb's copy has only in-frame clones and lacks some. The sample consists of about 18,000 clones, around 93% of them appearing once. The sample was CD4+CD25+ Tregs sorted from PBMCs. The receptors here all came from a human donor in good health. CDR3s include the opening cysteine and the closing phenylalanine or tryptophan. The order of the fields is clone size, J gene, V gene, D gene, CDR3 protein, CDR3 DNA. A D gene is named only where the DNA matches it firmly. Clone size appears in some rows only: once, few, many, or a class for an expanded clone.

clone size: NA; J gene: TRBJ2-1; V gene: TRBV28; D gene: TRBD2; CDR3 protein: CASSLQASGRASEQFF; CDR3 DNA: TGTGCCAGCAGTTTACAAGCTAGCGGGAGGGCCAGTGAGCAGTTCTTC
clone size: NA; J gene: TRBJ2-1; V gene: TRBV9; D gene: NA; CDR3 protein: CASSARGTAIYNEQFF; CDR3 DNA: TGTGCCAGCAGCGCCCGGGGGACAGCGATCTACAATGAGCAGTTCTTC
clone size: medium-sized; J gene: TRBJ2-7; V gene: TRBV5-4; D gene: NA; CDR3 protein: CASSLSELPSYEQYF; CDR3 DNA: TGTGCCAGCAGCTTATCCGAGCTTCCCTCCTACGAGCAGTACTTC
clone size: NA; J gene: TRBJ1-1; V gene: TRBV28; D gene: NA; CDR3 protein: CASSLPGTLTEAFF; CDR3 DNA: TGTGCCAGCAGTCTCCCCGGGACACTAACTGAAGCTTTCTTT
clone size: NA; J gene: TRBJ1-2; V gene: TRBV6-5; D gene: NA; CDR3 protein: CAARGRGTNYDYTF; CDR3 DNA: TGTGCCGCCCGGGGACGGGGGACAAACTATGACTACACCTTC
clone size: NA; J gene: TRBJ2-7; V gene: TRBV11-2; D gene: NA; CDR3 protein: CASSLSRAAQYF; CDR3 DNA: TGTGCCAGCAGCTTATCGCGGGCCGCGCAGTACTTC
clone size: NA; J gene: TRBJ2-7; V gene: TRBV23-1; D gene: NA; CDR3 protein: CASGGLGGFYEQYF; CDR3 DNA: TGCGCCAGCGGCGGGCTGGGGGGATTCTACGAGCAGTACTTC
clone size: NA; J gene: TRBJ1-6; V gene: TRBV4-2; D gene: TRBD1; CDR3 protein: CASSPSGTGIPFYNSPLHF; CDR3 DNA: TGTGCCAGCAGCCCGTCCGGGACAGGGATCCCCTTTTATAATTCACCCCTCCACTTT
clone size: NA; J gene: TRBJ2-3; V gene: TRBV10-1; D gene: NA; CDR3 protein: CASSRDYTDTQYF; CDR3 DNA: TGCGCCAGCAGCCGGGATTACACAGATACGCAGTATTTT
clone size: NA; J gene: TRBJ2-7; V gene: TRBV7-9; D gene: NA; CDR3 protein: CASSLGVAVDAPYEQYF; CDR3 DNA: TGTGCCAGCAGCTTAGGGGTCGCGGTCGATGCGCCCTACGAGCAGTACTTC
clone size: NA; J gene: TRBJ1-1; V gene: TRBV20-1; D gene: TRBD1; CDR3 protein: CSLETGARAFF; CDR3 DNA: TGCAGCCTGGAAACAGGGGCAAGGGCTTTCTTT
clone size: NA; J gene: TRBJ1-6; V gene: TRBV7-2; D gene: NA; CDR3 protein: CASSLKSYNSPLHF; CDR3 DNA: TGTGCCAGCAGCTTAAAGTCCTATAATTCACCCCTCCACTTT
clone size: NA; J gene: TRBJ2-7; V gene: TRBV4-1; D gene: TRBD2; CDR3 protein: CASSQGTGTSGISYEQYF; CDR3 DNA: TGCGCCAGCAGCCAGGGGACCGGGACTAGCGGGATTTCTTACGAGCAGTACTTC
clone size: NA; J gene: TRBJ2-3; V gene: TRBV7-3; D gene: TRBD2; CDR3 protein: CASSWTSGSDTQYF; CDR3 DNA: TGTGCCAGCAGCTGGACTAGCGGGAGTGATACGCAGTATTTT
clone size: few; J gene: TRBJ2-7; V gene: TRBV5-1; D gene: NA; CDR3 protein: CASSLDLREQYF; CDR3 DNA: TGCGCCAGCAGCTTGGATCTTAGAGAGCAGTACTTC
clone size: NA; J gene: TRBJ1-2; V gene: TRBV10-3; D gene: NA; CDR3 protein: CAISPQGEYGYTF; CDR3 DNA: TGTGCCATCAGCCCACAGGGAGAATATGGCTACACCTTC
clone size: NA; J gene: TRBJ2-1; V gene: TRBV9; D gene: TRBD2; CDR3 protein: CASTKEGGGRNEQFF; CDR3 DNA: TGTGCCAGCACCAAAGAGGGTGGCGGGAGAAATGAGCAGTTCTTC
clone size: NA; J gene: TRBJ1-1; V gene: TRBV6-6; D gene: NA; CDR3 protein: CAISTGHQNTEAFF; CDR3 DNA: TGTGCCATCTCAACTGGGCACCAGAACACTGAAGCTTTCTTT
clone size: NA; J gene: TRBJ2-2; V gene: TRBV10-3; D gene: NA; CDR3 protein: CAISEPSSGELFF; CDR3 DNA: TGTGCCATCAGTGAGCCGTCGTCCGGGGAGCTGTTTTTT
clone size: NA; J gene: TRBJ1-1; V gene: TRBV5-4; D gene: NA; CDR3 protein: CASSLARDTEAFF; CDR3 DNA: TGTGCCAGCAGCTTGGCACGCGACACTGAAGCTTTCTTT
clone size: NA; J gene: TRBJ2-3; V gene: TRBV27; D gene: NA; CDR3 protein: CASSFQERGTDTQYF; CDR3 DNA: TGTGCCAGCAGTTTCCAAGAGCGGGGCACAGATACGCAGTATTTT
clone size: NA; J gene: TRBJ2-7; V gene: TRBV5-5; D gene: TRBD2; CDR3 protein: CASSLQGGILSAYEQYF; CDR3 DNA: TGTGCCAGCAGCTTGCAGGGAGGGATTCTCTCGGCCTACGAGCAGTACTTC
clone size: NA; J gene: TRBJ2-3; V gene: TRBV6-6; D gene: TRBD1; CDR3 protein: CASSYATGGLADTQYF; CDR3 DNA: TGTGCCAGCAGTTACGCCACAGGGGGTTTGGCAGATACGCAGTATTTT
clone size: NA; J gene: TRBJ2-3; V gene: TRBV7-9; D gene: NA; CDR3 protein: CASSPDFFSSASTDTQYF; CDR3 DNA: TGTGCCAGCAGCCCAGACTTTTTTTCTAGCGCTAGCACAGATACGCAGTATTTT
clone size: NA; J gene: TRBJ1-2; V gene: TRBV7-8; D gene: NA; CDR3 protein: CASSFSSNYGYTF; CDR3 DNA: TGTGCCAGCAGCTTCAGCTCTAACTATGGCTACACCTTC
clone size: NA; J gene: TRBJ2-5; V gene: TRBV7-9; D gene: TRBD2; CDR3 protein: CASSFSEVGTMKETQYF; CDR3 DNA: TGTGCCAGCAGCTTCTCCGAGGTCGGGACTATGAAAGAGACCCAGTACTTC
clone size: NA; J gene: TRBJ1-4; V gene: TRBV18; D gene: NA; CDR3 protein: CASSPPSRRELFF; CDR3 DNA: TGTGCCAGCTCACCACCGTCCCGCAGAGAACTGTTTTTT
clone size: NA; J gene: TRBJ1-2; V gene: TRBV19; D gene: TRBD1; CDR3 protein: CASSDRGILGYTF; CDR3 DNA: TGTGCCAGTAGTGACAGGGGGATCCTTGGCTACACCTTC
clone size: NA; J gene: TRBJ1-4; V gene: TRBV28; D gene: NA; CDR3 protein: CASSSGQLNEKLFF; CDR3 DNA: TGTGCCAGCAGTTCCGGACAGCTTAATGAAAAACTGTTTTTT
clone size: NA; J gene: TRBJ2-5; V gene: TRBV5-5; D gene: NA; CDR3 protein: CASSLFQGAPQETQYF; CDR3 DNA: TGTGCCAGCAGCTTGTTTCAGGGCGCCCCCCAAGAGACCCAGTACTTC
clone size: NA; J gene: TRBJ2-7; V gene: TRBV7-2; D gene: NA; CDR3 protein: CASSLTLAAYEQYF; CDR3 DNA: TGTGCCAGCAGCTTGACACTAGCTGCCTACGAGCAGTACTTC
clone size: NA; J gene: TRBJ1-1; V gene: TRBV7-2; D gene: NA; CDR3 protein: CASSLGHSMNTEAFF; CDR3 DNA: TGTGCCAGCAGCTTAGGACATAGCATGAACACTGAAGCTTTCTTT
clone size: NA; J gene: TRBJ1-2; V gene: TRBV6-6; D gene: TRBD1; CDR3 protein: CASSSPGQGIHGYTF; CDR3 DNA: TGTGCCAGCAGTTCCCCGGGACAGGGGATTCATGGCTACACCTTC
clone size: NA; J gene: TRBJ1-2; V gene: TRBV29-1; D gene: NA; CDR3 protein: CSTRDTLGYGYTF; CDR3 DNA: TGCAGCACTCGGGACACCCTTGGCTATGGCTACACCTTC
clone size: NA; J gene: TRBJ1-1; V gene: TRBV6-6; D gene: TRBD1; CDR3 protein: CASSYGGDRAPTAFF; CDR3 DNA: TGTGCCAGCAGTTACGGGGGAGACAGGGCTCCAACTGCTTTCTTT
clone size: NA; J gene: TRBJ1-1; V gene: TRBV7-9; D gene: NA; CDR3 protein: CASSLEVPGTEAFF; CDR3 DNA: TGTGCCAGCAGCTTAGAAGTCCCAGGGACTGAAGCTTTCTTT
clone size: NA; J gene: TRBJ2-7; V gene: TRBV6-1; D gene: NA; CDR3 protein: CASSEGVKIKQYF; CDR3 DNA: TGTGCCAGCAGTGAAGGGGTCAAAATCAAGCAGTACTTC
clone size: NA; J gene: TRBJ2-7; V gene: TRBV7-2; D gene: NA; CDR3 protein: CASSSTGTGPYEQYF; CDR3 DNA: TGTGCCAGCAGCTCCACCGGAACAGGACCCTACGAGCAGTACTTC
clone size: NA; J gene: TRBJ2-1; V gene: TRBV7-3; D gene: TRBD2; CDR3 protein: CASSLGLVPDNEQFF; CDR3 DNA: TGTGCCAGCAGCTTAGGACTAGTTCCCGACAATGAGCAGTTCTTC
clone size: few; J gene: TRBJ1-5; V gene: TRBV30; D gene: TRBD1; CDR3 protein: CAWSTGDNQPQHF; CDR3 DNA: TGTGCCTGGAGTACAGGGGATAATCAGCCCCAGCATTTT
clone size: NA; J gene: TRBJ1-1; V gene: TRBV30; D gene: NA; CDR3 protein: CAWSPGTTMNTEAFF; CDR3 DNA: TGTGCCTGGAGCCCAGGGACGACTATGAACACTGAAGCTTTCTTT
clone size: NA; J gene: TRBJ2-2; V gene: TRBV9; D gene: NA; CDR3 protein: CASSVGIGVGTNTGELFF; CDR3 DNA: TGTGCCAGCAGCGTGGGGATAGGGGTGGGGACGAACACCGGGGAGCTGTTTTTT
clone size: NA; J gene: TRBJ2-7; V gene: TRBV6-5; D gene: NA; CDR3 protein: CASSGRDGYEQYF; CDR3 DNA: TGTGCCAGCAGTGGCCGGGACGGCTACGAGCAGTACTTC
clone size: NA; J gene: TRBJ1-2; V gene: TRBV28; D gene: NA; CDR3 protein: CASSFPDPRSYTF; CDR3 DNA: TGTGCCAGCAGTTTCCCTGACCCCAGGAGCTACACCTTC
clone size: NA; J gene: TRBJ2-5; V gene: TRBV29-1; D gene: NA; CDR3 protein: CSVEDWLQETQYF; CDR3 DNA: TGCAGCGTTGAAGATTGGCTGCAAGAGACCCAGTACTTC
clone size: NA; J gene: TRBJ2-1; V gene: TRBV28; D gene: NA; CDR3 protein: CASSLPGRNEQFF; CDR3 DNA: TGTGCCAGCAGTTTACCGGGTAGGAATGAGCAGTTCTTC
clone size: NA; J gene: TRBJ2-7; V gene: TRBV5-1; D gene: TRBD2; CDR3 protein: CASSPLAGAAWDHEQYF; CDR3 DNA: TGCGCCAGCAGCCCACTAGCGGGGGCGGCCTGGGACCACGAGCAGTACTTC
clone size: once; J gene: TRBJ2-7; V gene: TRBV19; D gene: TRBD2; CDR3 protein: CASSSSGRKGAYEQYF; CDR3 DNA: TGTGCCAGTAGTAGTAGCGGGAGAAAAGGGGCCTACGAGCAGTACTTC
clone size: NA; J gene: TRBJ1-4; V gene: TRBV5-5; D gene: TRBD1; CDR3 protein: CASSTSDRVGEKLFF; CDR3 DNA: TGTGCCAGCAGCACCTCGGACAGGGTCGGTGAAAAACTGTTTTTT